This T cell receptor beta chain appears in the sequencing data of a study of T cell repertoires in cytomegalovirus infection. Study overall: An indication of both CMV infection and matching HLA type came from public TCR beta signatures. Findings of the study overall: Totalled public TCR beta family frequency picked out people who carried CMV plus the relevant HLA. In two of eight donors, the top clonotype was HLA-C-restricted CMV-specific.

Germline loops: CDR1 MDHEN, CDR2 SYDVKM. The CDR3 covers 14 residues. The V segment lost 7 bases and the J segment 4 bases; nucleotides outside the gene matches: 10. A note on this clonotype: What it binds is not known.

TCRdb fed the reads into MiXCR, producing one record per CDR3 protein. The sample consists of fewer than 200,000 distinct CDR3 sequences, roughly 19% of them appearing once. This clonotype was sampled from a human donor in good health (CMV status not recorded). Some clones in this sample may be carry-over from other donors' samples. The sequenced sample consisted of PBMCs. This rearrangement joins TRBV28 to TRBJ2-7; 7 nucleotides agree with TRBD1. In DNA, the CDR3 is TGTGCCAGCACCCCGACAGGGTCTAGGTACGAGCAGTACTTC. This translates into CASTPTGSRYEQYF.